What follows are 30 T cell receptor beta chains derived from one specimen sequenced in a study of blood T cell repertoires in COVID-19. This table comes from immunoSEQ multiplex PCR, and its TCRdb copy is limited to in-frame clones, with some not included. The sample contains some 280,000 clones, around 90% of which appear only once. What was sequenced was peripheral blood. Receptor source: a woman aged 40 to 55 who had recovered from COVID-19.

The sample holds one count of this clone. V gene TRBV5-1 combines with J gene TRBJ2-1, with D maybe TRBD2 (6 bases). This CDR3 contains 17 residues. Per germline, CDR1 SGHRS and CDR2 YFSETQ. Trimming stripped 0 bases from V and 1 base from J, with 14 bases between. In DNA form, the CDR3 reads TGCGCCAGCAGCTTGGGTCCGGGCGGGGCTTCCTACAATGAGCAGTTCTTC. It is translated as CASSLGPGGASYNEQFF.

The chain joins TRBV6-4 to TRBJ2-7; a possible D gene is TRBD2 (5 bases). The length of the CDR3 is 15 residues. CDR1 MRHNA and CDR2 SNTAGT come from the germline V gene. Trimming took off 3 bases at V and 0 bases at J, with 12 bases between the two ends. CDR3 region: CASSEEDSPSYEQYF. For the CDR3, the DNA is TGTGCCAGCAGTGAGGAGGACTCTCCCTCCTACGAGCAGTACTTC.

The chain combines TRBV18 with TRBJ1-4; 7 bases are a match to TRBD1. The CDR3 loop spans 14 amino acids. Germline V lookup: CDR1 KGHSH, CDR2 LQKENI. With 1 base clipped from V and 7 bases from J, the junction kept 3 bases outside the gene matches. The CDR3 is CASSPQGASEKLFF. In DNA, the CDR3 is TGTGCCAGCTCACCACAGGGGGCGAGTGAAAAACTGTTTTTT.

The gene calls are TRBV27 and TRBJ2-5, with TRBD2 matching 9 bases. CDR1 and CDR2 (germline): MNHEY, SMNVEV (reference sequence). After removal of 5 bases from V and 2 bases from J, the junction contained 21 bases not matched to a gene. CDR3 length: 20 amino acids. The CDR3 DNA reads as TGTGCCAGCAGTCCCCCCCCCGGGGCGGGAGGGCCTCTAGCGCAAGAGACCCAGTACTTC. This encodes CASSPPPGAGGPLAQETQYF.

This clone has a single count. The genes are TRBV10-2 and TRBJ1-1; TRBD1 matches at 7 bases. The CDR3 has 13 residues. Germline V gene data show CDR1 as WSHSY and CDR2 as SAAADI. V lost 7 bases to trimming and J lost 3 bases; unmatched junction nucleotides: 5. CDR3 region: CASNHGQDTEAFF. Written as DNA, the CDR3 is TGCGCCAGCAATCACGGACAGGACACTGAAGCTTTCTTT.

The genes are TRBV5-1 and TRBJ2-3; TRBD2 aligns across 7 bases. The J segment lost 0 bases and the V segment lost 3 bases, leaving 13 bases of the junction unmatched. The CDR3 covers 18 residues. Germline loops: CDR1 SGHRS, CDR2 YFSETQ. The CDR3 DNA reads as TGCGCCAGCAGCTCAATGGCGGGGCTAGCGGTAAGCACAGATACGCAGTATTTT. This encodes CASSSMAGLAVSTDTQYF.

This clone appeared once. The gene calls are TRBV15 and TRBJ2-3, with 11 nucleotides matching TRBD2. The V segment lost 3 bases and the J segment 6 bases; nucleotides outside the gene matches: 8. The CDR3 length is 16 residues. The germline gives CDR1 LNHNV, CDR2 YYDKDF (reference sequence). DNA of the CDR3: TGTGCCACCAGCAGGACTACTAGCGGGAGCCGGGATACGCAGTATTTT. Its translation: CATSRTTSGSRDTQYF.

This chain uses TRBV11-3 with TRBJ2-3, with TRBD2 matching over 7 bases. V gave up 1 base and J gave up 3 bases; unmatched junction bases: 7. CDR1 and CDR2 (germline): SGHNT, YENEEA. This CDR3 region has 16 residues. As DNA, the CDR3 is TGTGCCAGCAGCTTAGCTGGCGGGAGTAGGACAGATACGCAGTATTTT. Protein sequence: CASSLAGGSRTDTQYF.

This chain uses TRBV10-1 with TRBJ2-1, with 10 bases lining up with TRBD1. J was trimmed by 7 bases and V by 2 bases; bases with no gene match: 5. The CDR3 contains 15 residues. In germline, CDR1 is WNHNN, CDR2 SYGVQD (reference sequence). CDR3 DNA sequence: TGCGCCAGCAGTGAGGGAAGGGACAGGGGAAATGAGCAGTTCTTC. Translation: CASSEGRDRGNEQFF.

This sequence joins TRBV27 and TRBJ2-5; 9 bases are a match to TRBD1. Germline CDR1 reads MNHEY; CDR2 reads SMNVEV (reference sequence). Trimming removed 5 bases from V and 7 bases from J; junction bases left unmatched: 11. The CDR3 consists of 15 residues. The chain's CDR3 is CASSLVNTGGGTQYF. The CDR3 DNA reads TGTGCCAGCAGTCTCGTAAATACAGGGGGCGGGACCCAGTACTTC.

In its sample, this clone was seen once. The CDR3 nucleotides read TGTGCCAGCACAGGGCGATCTGAGCAGTTCTTC. Encoded protein: CASTGRSEQFF. This sequence joins TRBV6-5 and TRBJ2-1; weak D call: TRBD1 (5 bases). This CDR3 region has 11 residues. The ends were cut back, 7 bases at V and 9 bases at J, with 10 bases in the middle. Per germline, CDR1 MNHEY and CDR2 SVGAGI.

This rearrangement joins TRBV7-3 to TRBJ2-7; TRBD2 matches at 10 bases. V shed 5 bases and J 2 bases; nucleotides not matched to a gene: 3. This CDR3 is built from 14 residues. Germline V gene lookup returns CDR1 SGHTA and CDR2 FQGTGA. CDR3 bases: TGTGCCAGCAGCCCCAGCGGGAGGGCCTACGAGCAGTACTTC. As protein: CASSPSGRAYEQYF.

The V call is TRBV19, the J call TRBJ1-1, with D possibly being TRBD1 (5 bases). The germline V gene has CDR1 LNHDA and CDR2 SQIVND (reference sequence). The CDR3 covers 14 residues. V lost 3 bases, J lost 4 bases, and 12 bases lay in between. CDR3 in DNA: TGTGCCAGTAGTATTATGACAGCCAGCACTGAAGCTTTCTTT. This codes for CASSIMTASTEAFF.

The chain joins TRBV12-3 or TRBV12-4 to TRBJ2-3; TRBD1 might be the D (6 bases). Trimming cost V 5 bases and J 2 bases, with 8 bases left between them. This CDR3 is 13 amino acids long. The CDR3 region has the DNA TGTGCCAGCAGTAACAGGGACACAGATACGCAGTATTTT. Translating gives CASSNRDTDTQYF.

The CDR3 nucleotides read TGCAGCGGGAGGACAGGGAGTACGGGCGACTACACCTTC. It specifies CSGRTGSTGDYTF. J is TRBJ1-2 and V is TRBV29-1; TRBD1 matches 8 bases. CDR1 and CDR2 (germline): SQVTM, ANQGSEA. This CDR3 comprises 13 residues. Trimming cost V 7 bases and J 10 bases; bases outside gene matches: 14. Full variable domain (missing parts from reference TRBV29-1 and TRBJ1-2): SAVISQKPSRDICQRGTSLTIQCQVDSQVTMMFWYRQQPGQSLTLIATANQGSEATYESGFVIDKFPISRPNLTFSTLTVSNMSPEDSSIYLCSGRTGSTGDYTFGSGTRLTVV.

In this sample, this clone turned up once. The rearrangement links TRBV27 to TRBJ2-7, with 8 bases fitting TRBD2. The J segment lost 6 bases and the V segment lost 5 bases, leaving 9 bases of the junction unmatched. Germline V gives CDR1 MNHEY, CDR2 SMNVEV (reference sequence). The CDR3 loop spans 14 amino acids. CDR3 DNA sequence: TGTGCCAGCAGTGGCGGGACTAGTTATAGCGAGCAGTACTTC. Protein sequence: CASSGGTSYSEQYF.

The CDR3 sequence: CASSKREKGQETQYF. The CDR3 DNA reads as TGTGCCAGCAGTAAGAGGGAGAAGGGCCAAGAGACCCAGTACTTC. V is TRBV9 and J is TRBJ2-5; possible D gene TRBD2, 5 bases. The CDR3 covers 15 residues. V dropped 5 bases and J dropped 1 base, with 15 bases sitting between them. Germline V CDR1 and CDR2: SGDLS, YYNGEE. Full variable domain (remainder filled in from reference TRBV9 and TRBJ2-5): DSGVTQTPKHLITATGQRVTLRCSPRSGDLSVYWYQQSLDQGLQFLIQYYNGEERAKGNILERFSAQQFPDLHSELNLSSLELGDSALYFCASSKREKGQETQYFGPGTRLLVL.

The DNA for the CDR3 is TGTGCCAGCAGTTTAGGGGGCAACACTGAAGCTTTCTTT. Translating it yields CASSLGGNTEAFF. This chain uses TRBV3-1 (or the pseudogene TRBV3-2) with TRBJ1-1, with 7 bases identical to TRBD1. Unmatched junction bases numbered 3, after V lost 6 bases and J lost 2 bases. Germline CDR1 LGHDT, CDR2 YNNKEL (reference sequence). The CDR3 totals 13 residues.

This clone was recorded a few times. The chain joins TRBV4-1 to TRBJ2-1; the match to TRBD2 covers 10 bases. Germline V gene sequence: CDR1 MGHRA, CDR2 YSYEKL. J gave up 6 bases and V 0 bases, and 14 bases lay outside the gene matches. This CDR3 spans 19 amino acids. The CDR3 bases are TGCGCCAGCAGCCAAGATTTACCGGGACTAGCGTACGGGGGCAATGAGCAGTTCTTC. This gives the protein CASSQDLPGLAYGGNEQFF.

This chain links TRBV20-1 with TRBJ2-1; D remains unclear. V lost 3 bases, J lost 4 bases, and 16 bases lay in between. The V gene's germline CDR1 is DFQATT and CDR2 SNEGSKA (reference sequence). There are 15 residues in the CDR3. CDR3 sequence: CSASAQTIPYNEQFF. The CDR3 DNA sequence: TGCAGTGCTAGTGCCCAAACAATCCCGTACAATGAGCAGTTCTTC.

The V call is TRBV5-1, the J call TRBJ2-3; D may be TRBD2 (6 bases). CDR3 size: 15 residues. V lost 0 bases and J 4 bases, leaving 12 bases between the germline ends. Germline CDR1 and CDR2: SGHRS and YFSETQ. The CDR3 loop reads CASSLGGAAPDTQYF. CDR3 nucleotide sequence: TGCGCCAGCAGCTTGGGCGGGGCCGCCCCAGATACGCAGTATTTT.

The V call is TRBV2, the J call TRBJ2-5; 8 bases line up with TRBD1. The germline V gene has CDR1 SNHLY and CDR2 FYNNEI. The V and J ends lost 4 bases and 5 bases, in that order; junction bases with no gene match: 3. This CDR3 comprises 13 residues. The CDR3 protein is CASSGTGLETQYF. In DNA, the CDR3 is TGTGCCAGCAGTGGGACAGGGTTGGAGACCCAGTACTTC.

The J gene is TRBJ2-5, the V gene TRBV24-1; TRBD1 agrees at 9 bases. CDR1 and CDR2 (germline): KGHDR, SFDVKD. After removal of 2 bases from V and 0 bases from J, the junction contained 6 bases not matched to a gene. The CDR3 covers 17 residues. The chain's CDR3 is CATSDWGDRVDQETQYF. CDR3 coding DNA: TGTGCCACCAGTGATTGGGGGGACAGGGTTGACCAAGAGACCCAGTACTTC.

The chain uses TRBV6-2 or TRBV6-3 and TRBJ2-5; 7 bases agree with TRBD1. The CDR3 totals 16 residues. Losses at the gene ends were 0 bases for V and 6 bases for J; bases not matched to a gene: 10. Germline V gene lookup returns CDR1 MNHEY and CDR2 SVGEGT. CDR3 DNA: TGTGCCAGCAGTTACTCTTTTACAGGGGAAGTAAAGACCCAGTACTTC. Translation: CASSYSFTGEVKTQYF.

This chain connects TRBV9 to TRBJ2-1; maybe TRBD2 (5 bases). Trimming took 4 bases from V and 8 from J, leaving 16 bases between them. Germline loops: CDR1 SGDLS, CDR2 YYNGEE. CDR3 size: 14 residues. CDR3 protein: CASSSGKLGDEQFF. The CDR3 region has the DNA TGTGCCAGCAGCTCCGGGAAGTTAGGCGATGAGCAGTTCTTC.

The chain couples TRBV19 to TRBJ2-6; a possible D gene is TRBD1 (5 bases). Trimming shortened V by 7 bases and J by 5 bases, and 18 bases separated the two germline ends. The CDR3 has 16 residues. CDR1 is LNHDA, CDR2 SQIVND, per germline (reference sequence). In DNA, the CDR3 is TGTGCCAGTACCGACAACCAGGGTTCGCGGGCCAACGTCCTGACTTTC. Translated, it gives CASTDNQGSRANVLTF.

The CDR3 here is CASSTQGTETQYF. The CDR3 DNA reads as TGTGCCAGTAGTACACAGGGTACGGAGACCCAGTACTTC. The V gene is TRBV19, the J gene TRBJ2-5, with a possible D match to TRBD1 (6 bases). CDR1 and CDR2 from the germline V gene are LNHDA and SQIVND (reference sequence). Trimming took off 4 bases at V and 5 bases at J, with 11 bases between the two ends. The CDR3 is made up of 13 amino acids.

The genes are TRBV5-1 and TRBJ2-7; TRBD1 matches 9 bases. This CDR3 is built from 14 residues. The germline V gene has CDR1 SGHRS and CDR2 YFSETQ. V shed 2 bases and J 2 bases; nucleotides not matched to a gene: 2. The CDR3 bases are TGCGCCAGCAGCTTTAACAGGGGGCCCTACGAGCAGTACTTC. Translating gives CASSFNRGPYEQYF.

The chain employs TRBV25-1 and TRBJ2-3, with 10 bases that match TRBD1. There are 18 residues in the CDR3. J was trimmed by 2 bases and V by 2 bases; bases with no gene match: 10. Germline CDR1 MGHDK, CDR2 SYGVNS. CDR3 nucleotides: TGTGCCAGCAGTGAACGAGGGACAGGGGATGGGAACACAGATACGCAGTATTTT. This encodes CASSERGTGDGNTDTQYF.

The rearrangement links TRBV12-3 or TRBV12-4 to TRBJ2-7, with 8 nucleotides matching TRBD1. Trimming cost V 6 bases and J 2 bases; bases outside gene matches: 3. CDR3 length equals 13 residues. The CDR3 DNA sequence: TGTGCCAGCAGGCCAGGGGGCACCTACGAGCAGTACTTC. Protein: CASRPGGTYEQYF.